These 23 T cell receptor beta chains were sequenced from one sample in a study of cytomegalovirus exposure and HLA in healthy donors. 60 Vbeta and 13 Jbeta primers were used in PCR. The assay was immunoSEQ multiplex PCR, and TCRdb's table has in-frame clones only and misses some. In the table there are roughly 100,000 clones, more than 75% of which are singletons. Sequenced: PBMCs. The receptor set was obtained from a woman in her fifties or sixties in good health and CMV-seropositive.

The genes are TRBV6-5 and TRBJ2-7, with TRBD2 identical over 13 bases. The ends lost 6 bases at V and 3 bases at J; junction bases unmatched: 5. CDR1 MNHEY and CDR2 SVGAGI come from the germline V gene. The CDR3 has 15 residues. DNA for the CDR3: TGTGCCAGCAGACTAGCGGGGGGGCTGAACTACGAGCAGTACTTC. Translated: CASRLAGGLNYEQYF.

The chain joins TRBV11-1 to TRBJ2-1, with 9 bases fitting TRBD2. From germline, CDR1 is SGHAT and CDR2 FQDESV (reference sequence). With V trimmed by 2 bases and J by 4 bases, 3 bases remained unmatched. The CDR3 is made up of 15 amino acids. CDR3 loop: CASSLIAGAYNEQFF. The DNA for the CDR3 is TGTGCCAGCAGCTTAATAGCGGGGGCTTACAATGAGCAGTTCTTC.

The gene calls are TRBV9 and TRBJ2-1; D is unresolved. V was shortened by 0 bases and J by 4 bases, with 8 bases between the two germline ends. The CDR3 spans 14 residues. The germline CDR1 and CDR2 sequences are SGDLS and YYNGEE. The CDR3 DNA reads TGTGCCAGCAGCGTAGCTACTCGTTACAATGAGCAGTTCTTC. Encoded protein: CASSVATRYNEQFF.

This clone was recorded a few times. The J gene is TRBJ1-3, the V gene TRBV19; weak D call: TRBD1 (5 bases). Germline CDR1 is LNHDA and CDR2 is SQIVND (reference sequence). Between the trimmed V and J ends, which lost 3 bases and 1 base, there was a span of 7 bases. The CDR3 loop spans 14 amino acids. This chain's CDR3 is CASSIGASGNTIYF. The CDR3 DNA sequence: TGTGCCAGTAGTATTGGGGCGTCTGGAAACACCATATATTTT. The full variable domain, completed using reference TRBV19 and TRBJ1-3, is DGGITQSPKYLFRKEGQNVTLSCEQNLNHDAMYWYRQDPGQGLRLIYYSQIVNDFQKGDIAEGYSVSREKKESFPLTVTSAQKNPTAFYLCASSIGASGNTIYFGEGSWLTVV.

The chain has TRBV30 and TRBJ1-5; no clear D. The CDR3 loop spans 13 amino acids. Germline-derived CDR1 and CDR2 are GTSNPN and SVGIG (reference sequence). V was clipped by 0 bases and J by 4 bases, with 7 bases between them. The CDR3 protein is CAWSVIGNQPQHF. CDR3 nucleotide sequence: TGTGCCTGGAGTGTAATCGGGAATCAGCCCCAGCATTTT.

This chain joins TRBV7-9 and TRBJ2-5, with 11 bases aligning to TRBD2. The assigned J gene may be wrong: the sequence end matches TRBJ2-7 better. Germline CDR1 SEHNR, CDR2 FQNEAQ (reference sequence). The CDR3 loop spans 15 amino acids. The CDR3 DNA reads TGTGCCAGCAGCCCCCTTAGCGGGGGGGCCTACGAGCAGTACTTC. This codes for CASSPLSGGAYEQYF.

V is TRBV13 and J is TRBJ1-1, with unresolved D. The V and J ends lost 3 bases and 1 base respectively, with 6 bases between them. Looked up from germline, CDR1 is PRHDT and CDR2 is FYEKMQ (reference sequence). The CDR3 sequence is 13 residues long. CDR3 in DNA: TGTGCCAGCAGCTTTTGGCAGAACACTGAAGCTTTCTTT. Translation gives CASSFWQNTEAFF.

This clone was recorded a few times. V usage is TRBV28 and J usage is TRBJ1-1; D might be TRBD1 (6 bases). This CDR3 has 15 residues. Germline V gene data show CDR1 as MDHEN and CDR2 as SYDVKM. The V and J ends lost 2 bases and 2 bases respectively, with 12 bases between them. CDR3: CASSLQGPSNTEAFF. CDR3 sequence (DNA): TGTGCCAGCAGTTTACAGGGGCCATCTAACACTGAAGCTTTCTTT. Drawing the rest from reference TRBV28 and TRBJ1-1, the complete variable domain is DVKVTQSSRYLVKRTGEKVFLECVQDMDHENMFWYRQDPGLGLRLIYFSYDVKMKEKGDIPEGYSVSREKKERFSLILESASTNQTSMYLCASSLQGPSNTEAFFGQGTRLTVV.

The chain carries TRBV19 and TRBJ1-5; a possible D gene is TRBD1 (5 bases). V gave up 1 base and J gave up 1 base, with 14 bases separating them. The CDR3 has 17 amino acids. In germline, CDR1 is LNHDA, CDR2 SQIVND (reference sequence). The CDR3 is CASSIGTTRVSNQPQHF. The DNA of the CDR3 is TGTGCCAGTAGTATAGGTACCACCAGGGTAAGCAATCAGCCCCAGCATTTT.

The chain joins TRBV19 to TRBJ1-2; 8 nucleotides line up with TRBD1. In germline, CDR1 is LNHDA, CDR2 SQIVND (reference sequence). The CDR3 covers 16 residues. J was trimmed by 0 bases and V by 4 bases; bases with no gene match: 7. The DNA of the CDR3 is TGTGCCAGTAGTACTTCCTGGGGACAGGCTAACTATGGCTACACCTTC. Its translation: CASSTSWGQANYGYTF.

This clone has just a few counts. The CDR3 nucleotides are TGTGCCAGCATAAATCTGGCCCCGAACACTGAAGCTTTCTTT. It codes for CASINLAPNTEAFF. The rearrangement links TRBV27 to TRBJ1-1, with unresolved D. Trimming stripped 7 bases from V and 1 base from J, with 13 bases between. This CDR3 is built from 14 residues. Germline loops: CDR1 MNHEY, CDR2 SMNVEV (reference sequence).

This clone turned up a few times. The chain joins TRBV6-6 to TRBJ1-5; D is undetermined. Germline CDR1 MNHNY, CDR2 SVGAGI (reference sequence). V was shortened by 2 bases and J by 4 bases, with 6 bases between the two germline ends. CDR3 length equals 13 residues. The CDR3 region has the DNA TGTGCCAGCAGTTACCAGGCAAATCAGCCCCAGCATTTT. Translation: CASSYQANQPQHF.

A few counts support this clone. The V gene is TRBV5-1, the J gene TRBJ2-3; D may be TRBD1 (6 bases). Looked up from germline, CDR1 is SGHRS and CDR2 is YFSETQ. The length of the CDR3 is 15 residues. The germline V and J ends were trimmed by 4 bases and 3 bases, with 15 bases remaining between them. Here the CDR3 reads CASSRLETGTDTQYF. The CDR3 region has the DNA TGCGCCAGCAGCCGTTTGGAGACAGGAACAGATACGCAGTATTTT.

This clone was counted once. The CDR3 loop is CSVWTGKGNQPQHF. CDR3 in DNA: TGCAGCGTTTGGACAGGGAAGGGGAATCAGCCCCAGCATTTT. The chain carries TRBV29-1 and TRBJ1-5; 8 bases match TRBD1. Germline V gives CDR1 SQVTM, CDR2 ANQGSEA. The CDR3 is 14 residues long. Trimming removed 5 bases from V and 4 bases from J; junction bases left unmatched: 7.

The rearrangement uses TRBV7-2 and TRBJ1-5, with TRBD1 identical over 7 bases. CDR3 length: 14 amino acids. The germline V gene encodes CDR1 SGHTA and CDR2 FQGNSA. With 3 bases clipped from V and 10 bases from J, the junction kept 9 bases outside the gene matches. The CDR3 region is CASSFNRGKEPQHF. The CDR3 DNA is TGTGCCAGCAGCTTTAACAGGGGAAAGGAACCCCAGCATTTT.

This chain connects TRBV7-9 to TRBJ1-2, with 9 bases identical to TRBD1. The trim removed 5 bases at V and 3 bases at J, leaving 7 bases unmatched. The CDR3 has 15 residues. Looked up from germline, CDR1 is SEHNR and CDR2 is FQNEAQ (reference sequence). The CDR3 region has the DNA TGTGCCAGCAGCCGTACAGGGGGCGCTGACTATGGCTACACCTTC. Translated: CASSRTGGADYGYTF.

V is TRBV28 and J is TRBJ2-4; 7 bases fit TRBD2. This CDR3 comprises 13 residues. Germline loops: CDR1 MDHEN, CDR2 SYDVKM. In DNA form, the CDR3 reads TGTAGTGCGGGGGAAATAGCCAAAAACATTCAGTACTTC. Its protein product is CSAGEIAKNIQYF.

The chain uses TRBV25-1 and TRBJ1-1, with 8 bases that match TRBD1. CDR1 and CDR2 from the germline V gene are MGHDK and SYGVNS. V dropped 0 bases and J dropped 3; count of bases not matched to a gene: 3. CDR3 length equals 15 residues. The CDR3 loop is CASSEYWDRHTEAFF. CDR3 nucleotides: TGTGCCAGCAGTGAATACTGGGACAGGCACACTGAAGCTTTCTTT.

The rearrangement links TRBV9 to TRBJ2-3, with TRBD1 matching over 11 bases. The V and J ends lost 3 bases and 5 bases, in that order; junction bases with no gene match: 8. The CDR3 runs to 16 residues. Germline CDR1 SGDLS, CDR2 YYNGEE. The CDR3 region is CASSARTGGFEDTQYF. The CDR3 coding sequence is TGTGCCAGCAGCGCGCGGACAGGGGGCTTCGAAGATACGCAGTATTTT.

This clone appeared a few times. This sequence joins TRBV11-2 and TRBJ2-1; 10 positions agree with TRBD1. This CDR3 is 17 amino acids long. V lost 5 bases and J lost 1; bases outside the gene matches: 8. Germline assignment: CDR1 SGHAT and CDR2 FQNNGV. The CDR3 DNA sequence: TGTGCCAGCAGCCACACCCGGACAGGGGGGTCCTACAATGAGCAGTTCTTC. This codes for CASSHTRTGGSYNEQFF.

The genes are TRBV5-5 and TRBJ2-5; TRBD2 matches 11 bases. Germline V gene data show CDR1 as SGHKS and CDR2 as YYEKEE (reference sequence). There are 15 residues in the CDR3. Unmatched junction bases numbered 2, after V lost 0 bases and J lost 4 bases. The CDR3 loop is CASSLGLAGTETQYF. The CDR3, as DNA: TGTGCCAGCAGCTTGGGACTAGCGGGGACAGAGACCCAGTACTTC.

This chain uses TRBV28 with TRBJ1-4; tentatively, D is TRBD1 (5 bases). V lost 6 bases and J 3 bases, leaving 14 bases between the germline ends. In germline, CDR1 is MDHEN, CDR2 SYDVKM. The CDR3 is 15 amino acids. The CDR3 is CASSTGGTANEKLFF. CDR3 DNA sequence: TGTGCCAGCAGCACCGGCGGGACGGCTAATGAAAAACTGTTTTTT.

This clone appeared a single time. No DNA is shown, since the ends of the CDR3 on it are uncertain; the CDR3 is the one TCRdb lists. The CDR3 is CASSNVGQGALETQYF. The chain joins TRBV21-1 to TRBJ2-5; no check of the table's D call, TRBD1, against the DNA was made. TRBV21-1 corresponds to a pseudogene. A total of 16 residues make up the CDR3, ends included.